A single sample gave rise to the 14 T cell receptor beta chains below, sequenced in a study of cytomegalovirus exposure and HLA in healthy donors. The PCR had 60 Vbeta and 13 Jbeta primers. Sequencing was performed with immunoSEQ multiplex PCR; in TCRdb, only in-frame clones are kept and a portion is missing. The sample includes about 180,000 clones, roughly 77% of them seen just once. The sequenced sample consisted of PBMCs. These receptors were collected from a woman in her 30s in good health and CMV-seronegative.

This chain uses TRBV11-2 with TRBJ1-4, with D possibly matching TRBD1 (6 bases). The CDR3 consists of 15 residues. Trimming shortened V by 5 bases and J by 3 bases, and 13 bases separated the two germline ends. Per the germline V gene, CDR1 is SGHAT and CDR2 is FQNNGV. The CDR3 DNA reads as TGTGCCAGCAGCCGCACAGGGTCGGCTAATGAAAAACTGTTTTTT. It specifies CASSRTGSANEKLFF. The whole variable domain, filled in from reference TRBV11-2 and TRBJ1-4, reads EAGVAQSPRYKIIEKRQSVAFWCNPISGHATLYWYQQILGQGPKLLIQFQNNGVVDDSQLPKDRFSAERLKGVDSTLKIQPAKLEDSAVYLCASSRTGSANEKLFFGSGTQLSVL.

This clone was recorded a few times. The chain joins TRBV18 to TRBJ1-2; 7 bases line up with TRBD1. CDR3 length equals 17 residues. Germline trimming cut 3 bases from V and 0 bases from J; bases unmatched to any gene: 10. Germline lookup yields CDR1 KGHSH and CDR2 LQKENI. The DNA of the CDR3 is TGTGCCAGCTCACCCCGATCCCCAGGGGGGTCTAACTATGGCTACACCTTC. Protein product: CASSPRSPGGSNYGYTF.

The CDR3 bases are TGTGCCAGCAGCGGCCGGGTAAACTATGGCTACACCTTC. Amino acids: CASSGRVNYGYTF. This chain joins TRBV11-2 and TRBJ1-2; D not resolved. Trimming stripped 5 bases from V and 2 bases from J, with 9 bases between. This CDR3 region has 13 residues. Germline assignment: CDR1 SGHAT and CDR2 FQNNGV.

The rearrangement uses TRBV19 and TRBJ2-6; D possibly corresponds to TRBD1 (5 bases). V was trimmed by 8 bases and J by 4 bases, leaving 12 bases between them. This CDR3 is built from 14 residues. Germline V gene lookup returns CDR1 LNHDA and CDR2 SQIVND (reference sequence). The CDR3 spells CASATGAGANVLTF. The CDR3 coding sequence is TGTGCCAGTGCCACAGGAGCCGGGGCCAACGTCCTGACTTTC.

The V call is TRBV4-3, the J call TRBJ1-2; D may be TRBD1 (5 bases). The V end lost 0 bases, the J end lost 4 bases, and 9 bases lay between the germline ends. CDR3 length: 14 amino acids. Per the germline V gene, CDR1 is LGHNA and CDR2 is YSLEER. The CDR3 region is CASSQDRGFYGYTF. The CDR3 coding sequence is TGCGCCAGCAGCCAAGATAGGGGTTTCTATGGCTACACCTTC.

This rearrangement joins TRBV7-6 to TRBJ2-3, with 7 bases aligning to TRBD2. CDR1 is SGHVS and CDR2 is FNYEAQ in the germline V gene. CDR3 length equals 16 residues. Unmatched junction bases numbered 6, after V lost 1 base and J lost 2 bases. The CDR3 region is CASSLERGPSTDTQYF. The CDR3 DNA is TGTGCCAGCAGCTTAGAGCGGGGACCCTCCACAGATACGCAGTATTTT.

The V and J genes are TRBV30 and TRBJ1-4; TRBD1 matches at 8 bases. This CDR3 has 13 residues. CDR1 and CDR2 (germline): GTSNPN, SVGIG (reference sequence). Germline trimming cut 4 bases from V and 8 bases from J; bases unmatched to any gene: 6. The CDR3 DNA follows: TGTGCCTGGACCGGACAGGGAATGGAAAAACTGTTTTTT. Translation: CAWTGQGMEKLFF.

V and J are TRBV5-1 and TRBJ1-4; 8 nucleotides line up with TRBD1. CDR1 is SGHRS, CDR2 YFSETQ, per germline. The trim removed 5 bases at V and 4 bases at J, leaving 4 bases unmatched. The CDR3 spans 14 residues. In DNA, the CDR3 is TGCGCCAGCAGAGGGACAGGCCTTAATGAAAAACTGTTTTTT. Translated: CASRGTGLNEKLFF.

This clone was counted only a few times. This chain links TRBV27 with TRBJ1-6; 8 bases fit TRBD1. The CDR3 has 15 amino acids. Germline loops: CDR1 MNHEY, CDR2 SMNVEV (reference sequence). V shed 6 bases and J 6 bases; nucleotides not matched to a gene: 7. The CDR3 DNA reads as TGTGCCAGCAGACCAGACAGGGGTCGTAATTCACCCCTCCACTTT. This translates into CASRPDRGRNSPLHF.

The chain combines TRBV6-4 with TRBJ1-2, with TRBD1 matching 7 bases. The germline V gene has CDR1 MRHNA and CDR2 SNTAGT. With V trimmed by 6 bases and J by 2 bases, 9 bases remained unmatched. The CDR3 length is 15 residues. In nucleotides, the CDR3 is TGTGCCAGCAGCCCAGGGGGATCACTAAACTATGGCTACACCTTC. Translation gives CASSPGGSLNYGYTF.

The chain employs TRBV19 and TRBJ1-2; unclear D gene. V shed 1 base and J shed 4 bases, with 7 bases lying between them. The CDR3 sequence is 13 residues long. Germline V gene lookup returns CDR1 LNHDA and CDR2 SQIVND (reference sequence). CDR3 amino acids: CASSIVTVYGYTF. The CDR3 nucleotides read TGTGCCAGTAGTATAGTAACGGTCTATGGCTACACCTTC.

The rearrangement joins TRBV7-2 to TRBJ2-7; 8 nucleotides line up with TRBD1. With V trimmed by 1 base and J by 0 bases, 5 bases remained unmatched. The V gene's germline CDR1 is SGHTA and CDR2 FQGNSA. The CDR3 spans 16 residues. As DNA, the CDR3 is TGTGCCAGCAGCTTAGGTGGACAGGGATTCTCCTACGAGCAGTACTTC. It encodes CASSLGGQGFSYEQYF.

The V call is TRBV6-6, the J call TRBJ2-5, with 8 bases matching TRBD1. This CDR3 has 15 amino acids. Germline lookup yields CDR1 MNHNY and CDR2 SVGAGI (reference sequence). J gave up 3 bases and V 2 bases, and 5 bases lay outside the gene matches. Here the CDR3 reads CASSYLDRGEETQYF. The CDR3 nucleotides are TGTGCCAGCAGTTACCTTGACAGGGGAGAAGAGACCCAGTACTTC.

CDR3 sequence: CASSHREGPQHF. DNA for the CDR3: TGTGCCAGCAGTCATCGGGAGGGGCCCCAGCATTTT. The chain recombines TRBV6-5 with TRBJ1-5; D is unclear. V was pared by 5 bases and J by 9 bases, with 11 bases between. CDR3 length: 12 residues. The germline V gene encodes CDR1 MNHEY and CDR2 SVGAGI.